Listed here are 23 T cell receptor beta chains from one sample, sequenced in a study of beta chain features in type 1 diabetes. Investigators reverse transcribed all isolated RNA, so they sequenced expressed TCRB transcripts. Sequencing was performed with immunoSEQ multiplex PCR; in TCRdb, only in-frame clones are kept and a portion is missing. The sample shows 200,000 to 250,000 clones, 9.6% of them seen only once. Sequencing was done on a sample of naive CD4+ T cells from blood. Every receptor here comes from a woman younger than 35 in good health.

The J gene is TRBJ1-2, the V gene TRBV30; D is undetermined. Trimming cost V 3 bases and J 7 bases, with 9 bases left between them. The CDR3 spans 11 residues. The germline V gene has CDR1 GTSNPN and CDR2 SVGIG (reference sequence). CDR3 DNA sequence: TGTGCCTGGAGGGAGGTTGGTGGCTACACCTTC. This codes for CAWREVGGYTF.

This clone was detected a few times. Here the CDR3 DNA reads TGTGCCAGCAGTGCCAGGGGTCCCTATGGCTACACCTTC. Its translation: CASSARGPYGYTF. The gene calls are TRBV6-5 and TRBJ1-2, with D possibly TRBD1 on 6 matching bases. This CDR3 spans 13 amino acids. CDR1 MNHEY and CDR2 SVGAGI come from the germline V gene. V was pared by 5 bases and J by 4 bases, with 11 bases between.

This clone turned up a few times. The chain combines TRBV10-3 with TRBJ2-3; 7 bases map to TRBD2. Germline V gene sequence: CDR1 ENHRY, CDR2 SYGVKD. The CDR3 has 14 residues. With V trimmed by 7 bases and J by 0 bases, 4 bases remained unmatched. The CDR3: CAIMGGVSTDTQYF. DNA for the CDR3: TGTGCCATCATGGGAGGGGTCAGCACAGATACGCAGTATTTT.

The CDR3 protein is CASSLASDGSYEQYF. The DNA of the CDR3 is TGCGCCAGCAGCTTGGCTAGCGACGGCTCCTACGAGCAGTACTTC. The chain couples TRBV5-1 to TRBJ2-7; TRBD2 might be the D (6 bases). Trimming pared 0 bases from V and 0 bases from J, leaving 10 bases between. Germline lookup yields CDR1 SGHRS and CDR2 YFSETQ. The CDR3 totals 15 residues. Based on the CDR3 plus reference TRBV5-1 and TRBJ2-7, the full variable domain is KAGVTQTPRYLIKTRGQQVTLSCSPISGHRSVSWYQQTPGQGLQFLFEYFSETQRNKGNFPGRFSGRQFSNSRSEMNVSTLELGDSALYLCASSLASDGSYEQYFGPGTRLTVT.

This clone was seen only a few times. The gene calls are TRBV18 and TRBJ1-2; TRBD1 is a possible D gene (6 bases). This CDR3 has 15 residues. V was cut by 3 bases and J by 11 bases, with 22 bases left in between. CDR1 and CDR2 (germline): KGHSH, LQKENI. CDR3 protein: CASSPAAYRDEGYTF. CDR3 sequence (DNA): TGTGCCAGCTCACCGGCGGCGTACAGGGATGAAGGTTACACCTTC.

This clone occurred a few times. The chain couples TRBV5-1 to TRBJ1-5; D is uncertain. CDR3 length: 13 residues. In germline, CDR1 is SGHRS, CDR2 YFSETQ. Deletions cut 0 bases from V and 9 bases from J, with 10 bases between. The CDR3 coding sequence is TGCGCCAGCAGCTTGGGGGGAGAAGGGCCCCAGCATTTT. It yields the protein CASSLGGEGPQHF.

The chain joins TRBV19 to TRBJ2-6; possibly TRBD1 for D (6 bases). This CDR3 is 13 amino acids long. Germline V gives CDR1 LNHDA, CDR2 SQIVND (reference sequence). Trimming removed 4 bases from V and 10 bases from J, with 11 bases in between. The CDR3, as DNA: TGTGCCAGTAGTAGGACAGCCGGTAACGTCCTGACTTTC. Translation gives CASSRTAGNVLTF.

This sequence joins TRBV4-1 and TRBJ2-3; TRBD1 aligns across 7 bases. CDR1 and CDR2 (germline): MGHRA, YSYEKL. This CDR3 has 15 residues. Trimming removed 1 base from V and 8 bases from J; junction bases left unmatched: 9. The DNA of the CDR3 is TGCGCCAGCAGCCAAGTCCTGACAGGGTTGGCTACGCAGTATTTT. It yields the protein CASSQVLTGLATQYF.

V gene TRBV2 combines with J gene TRBJ2-5, with TRBD2 matching over 10 bases. This CDR3 is 14 amino acids long. In germline, CDR1 is SNHLY, CDR2 FYNNEI. The ends lost 4 bases at V and 4 bases at J; junction bases unmatched: 3. The CDR3 region is CASSGSSGGETQYF. The CDR3 DNA reads TGTGCCAGCAGTGGGTCTAGCGGGGGAGAGACCCAGTACTTC. Based on the CDR3 plus reference TRBV2 and TRBJ2-5, the full variable domain is EPEVTQTPSHQVTQMGQEVILRCVPISNHLYFYWYRQILGQKVEFLVSFYNNEISEKSEIFDDQFSVERPDGSNFTLKIRSTKLEDSAMYFCASSGSSGGETQYFGPGTRLLVL.

The gene calls are TRBV5-1 and TRBJ1-2; D remains ambiguous. Germline V gene lookup returns CDR1 SGHRS and CDR2 YFSETQ. The CDR3 covers 15 residues. Trimming took off 4 bases at V and 4 bases at J, with 17 bases between the two ends. CDR3 nucleotides: TGCGCCAGCAGCCCCATTACGGGTGAATCCTATGGCTACACCTTC. Its translation is CASSPITGESYGYTF.

This rearrangement joins TRBV13 to TRBJ2-2, with no clear D. Trimming removed 0 bases at V and 5 bases at J, with 10 bases between. This CDR3 has 15 amino acids. Germline lookup yields CDR1 PRHDT and CDR2 FYEKMQ (reference sequence). This chain's CDR3 is CASSLGTPGTGELFF. The CDR3 bases are TGTGCCAGCAGCTTAGGGACTCCTGGGACCGGGGAGCTGTTTTTT.

The chain recombines TRBV11-2 with TRBJ2-7; 10 nucleotides align to TRBD1. Germline assignment: CDR1 SGHAT and CDR2 FQNNGV. This CDR3 contains 15 residues. V lost 5 bases, J lost 3 bases, and 7 bases stayed unmatched. The CDR3 loop is CASSPPGQGIYEQYF. CDR3 in DNA: TGTGCCAGCAGCCCCCCGGGACAGGGGATCTACGAGCAGTACTTC.

The chain is built from TRBV20-1 and TRBJ2-7; D unresolved. The V gene lost 5 bases and the J gene lost 3 bases, with 5 bases spanning the gap. In germline, CDR1 is DFQATT, CDR2 SNEGSKA (reference sequence). The CDR3 length is 10 residues. The CDR3 reads CSAAYYEQYF. In DNA, the CDR3 is TGCAGTGCTGCCTACTACGAGCAGTACTTC.

This sequence joins TRBV6-1 and TRBJ1-1; D uncertain. The germline V gene encodes CDR1 MNHNS and CDR2 SASEGT. This CDR3 has 12 residues. Trimming stripped 5 bases from V and 4 bases from J, with 8 bases between. The CDR3 DNA sequence: TGTGCCAGCAGTTCGGTGAGCACTGAAGCTTTCTTT. Protein product: CASSSVSTEAFF.

The V gene is TRBV5-1, the J gene TRBJ1-3, with TRBD1 identical over 7 bases. The CDR3 sequence is 15 residues long. The V and J ends lost 3 bases and 9 bases, in that order; junction bases with no gene match: 12. Per the germline V gene, CDR1 is SGHRS and CDR2 is YFSETQ. The CDR3 here is CASSSGTVIEGTIYF. CDR3 in DNA: TGCGCCAGCAGCTCGGGGACAGTTATAGAAGGCACCATATATTTT.

J is TRBJ1-5 and V is TRBV19; TRBD1 matches at 7 bases. CDR1 and CDR2 (germline): LNHDA, SQIVND (reference sequence). The CDR3 extends over 16 amino acids. J gave up 5 bases and V 6 bases, and 13 bases lay outside the gene matches. The CDR3 sequence: CASRYTGESIDQPQHF. CDR3 coding DNA: TGTGCCAGTAGGTATACAGGGGAATCGATCGATCAGCCCCAGCATTTT. Using reference TRBV19 and TRBJ1-5 for the parts outside the CDR3, the full variable domain is DGGITQSPKYLFRKEGQNVTLSCEQNLNHDAMYWYRQDPGQGLRLIYYSQIVNDFQKGDIAEGYSVSREKKESFPLTVTSAQKNPTAFYLCASRYTGESIDQPQHFGDGTRLSIL.

A few counts support this clone. In DNA form, the CDR3 reads TGCGCCAGCAGCTTGGAGGGGGCCCGGTCAGCTTTCTTT. Amino acid sequence: CASSLEGARSAFF. The rearrangement links TRBV5-1 to TRBJ1-1; 7 nucleotides line up with TRBD1. Trimming cost V 0 bases and J 10 bases; bases outside gene matches: 6. Germline-derived CDR1 and CDR2 are SGHRS and YFSETQ. The CDR3 runs 13 residues.

The rearrangement uses TRBV5-6 and TRBJ2-1; D possibly corresponds to TRBD1 (5 bases). The germline gives CDR1 SGHDT, CDR2 YYEEEE. The CDR3 runs to 14 residues. Trimming pared 1 base from V and 6 bases from J, leaving 11 bases between. The chain's CDR3 is CASSLTIRVNEQFF. The CDR3 DNA follows: TGTGCCAGCAGCTTGACAATCAGGGTCAATGAGCAGTTCTTC.

This sequence joins TRBV6-6 and TRBJ1-4; 7 nucleotides agree with TRBD1. The V and J ends lost 7 bases and 8 bases, in that order; junction bases with no gene match: 7. This CDR3 spans 13 amino acids. CDR1 is MNHNY, CDR2 SVGAGI, per germline (reference sequence). The CDR3 loop reads CASIQGTVEKLFF. In DNA form, the CDR3 reads TGTGCCAGCATACAGGGGACAGTCGAAAAACTGTTTTTT.

The chain uses TRBV29-1 and TRBJ2-3; TRBD1 might be the D (5 bases). Germline V gives CDR1 SQVTM, CDR2 ANQGSEA. This CDR3 region has 14 residues. The V and J ends lost 6 bases and 3 bases respectively, with 16 bases between them. CDR3 in DNA: TGCAGCGTGGGGCACGGCCTGGGGACAGATACGCAGTATTTT. Its protein is CSVGHGLGTDTQYF.

The chain employs TRBV30 and TRBJ1-5, with D unresolved. Germline lookup yields CDR1 GTSNPN and CDR2 SVGIG (reference sequence). Trimming shortened V by 1 base and J by 3 bases, and 7 bases separated the two germline ends. This CDR3 is 13 amino acids long. The CDR3: CAWSDGYNQPQHF. The CDR3 DNA is TGTGCCTGGAGTGACGGTTACAATCAGCCCCAGCATTTT.

This chain joins TRBV2 and TRBJ1-5, with 8 bases identical to TRBD1. Germline values: CDR1 SNHLY, CDR2 FYNNEI. After removal of 7 bases from V and 8 bases from J, the junction contained 7 bases not matched to a gene. The CDR3 is 13 residues long. DNA for the CDR3: TGTGCCAGCACAGGGGGCCGGGCGGAGCCCCAGCATTTT. Protein: CASTGGRAEPQHF.

Remarks on this clone: Mismatch with germline at one junction end may stem from a read error. The V and J genes are TRBV4-1 and TRBJ2-7, with D tentatively TRBD1 (5 bases). Looked up from germline, CDR1 is MGHRA and CDR2 is YSYEKL. This CDR3 is 12 amino acids long. CDR3: CASSQDQGEQYF. CDR3 DNA sequence: TGTGCCAGCAGCCAAGACCAGGGCGAGCAGTACTTC.